This T cell receptor beta chain was identified in a study of blood T cell repertoires in COVID-19. Whole-study context: Researchers got acute and convalescent COVID-19 samples from the United States, Italy and Spain.

Germline CDR1 is SGHRS and CDR2 is YFSETQ. V lost 3 bases and J 1 base, leaving 7 bases between the germline ends. The CDR3 is made up of 13 amino acids. Clones were read by immunoSEQ multiplex PCR, and TCRdb kept only the in-frame ones, dropping some. The table lists fewer than 120,000 clones, approximately 80% of them singletons. The chain employs TRBV5-1 and TRBJ1-1; no definite D call. This receptor was identified in an older woman with acute or convalescent COVID-19. The material sequenced was peripheral blood. The CDR3 here is CASSYRENTEAFF. CDR3 in DNA: TGCGCCAGCAGCTACAGAGAGAACACTGAAGCTTTCTTT.